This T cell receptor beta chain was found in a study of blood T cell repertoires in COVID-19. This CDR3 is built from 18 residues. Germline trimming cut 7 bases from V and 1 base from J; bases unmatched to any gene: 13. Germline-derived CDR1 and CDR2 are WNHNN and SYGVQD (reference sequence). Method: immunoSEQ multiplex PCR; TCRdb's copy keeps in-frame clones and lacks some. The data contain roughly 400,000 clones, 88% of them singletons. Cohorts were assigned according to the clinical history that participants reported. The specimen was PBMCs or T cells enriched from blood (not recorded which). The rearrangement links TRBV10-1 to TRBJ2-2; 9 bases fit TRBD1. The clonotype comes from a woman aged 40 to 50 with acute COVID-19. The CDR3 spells CASMVPDRGPLNTGELFF. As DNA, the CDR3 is TGCGCCAGCATGGTCCCGGACAGGGGACCTTTGAACACCGGGGAGCTGTTTTTT.